This T cell receptor beta chain is drawn from a study of blood T cells in healthy people across ages. Findings and limits, study-wide: Comparison with aged donors showed that long-lived donors had more naive CD4+ cells and higher diversity. Those diversity estimates obtained from one million T cells were thought to be underestimates.

CDR3 length: 17 residues. Trimming cost V 5 bases and J 0 bases, with 14 bases left between them. Germline V gene data show CDR1 as SGHTA and CDR2 as FQGNSA. This clonotype has more than one count but fewer than ten. The antigen is not known. Then a second PCR, running roughly 7 to 11 cycles, was carried out with a sample-barcoded 5' primer and a J-beta primer mix. Every cDNA molecule carried a tag from a template-switch adaptor bearing 12 random nucleotides. MiXCR, applied by TCRdb to the 5' RACE reads, yields one record per CDR3 protein. In the table there are approximately 850,000 distinct CDR3 sequences, roughly 60% of which are singletons.

The genes are TRBV7-2 and TRBJ2-6; either TRBD1 or TRBD2 may fit D (5 bases each). Sequenced: blood. The TCR was taken from a man aged 30 to 45 in good health. The DNA for the CDR3 is TGTGCCAGCAGCCCAGAGGGACGCGTCTCTGGGGCCAACGTCCTGACTTTC. It translates to CASSPEGRVSGANVLTF.